The rows below give T cell receptor beta chains drawn from one sample of a study of T cell changes during pregnancy in multiple sclerosis. Measured with immunoSEQ multiplex PCR; TCRdb has only the in-frame clones, and not every one. The data contain 100,000 or so clones, 90% of them seen just once; the ten biggest clones take up 0.76%. The sample here was peripheral blood, taken in the second trimester of pregnancy. These receptors originate from a female donor in good health, enrolled as a control in a pregnancy study. CDR3s include the opening cysteine and the closing phenylalanine or tryptophan. Fields, in order: D gene, V gene, clone size, J gene, CDR3 DNA, CDR3 protein. The D gene is left open where the match is weak. The size of a clone is reported for some rows only, either as once, few or many, or as a class for expanded clones.

TRBD1	TRBV6-1	once	TRBJ2-3	TGTGCCACCCAAAGGGCAGGGGGCGCAGATACGCAGTATTTT	CATQRAGGADTQYF
-	TRBV9	-	TRBJ1-2	TGTGCCAGCAGCGTAGACAGGCCTAACTATGGCTACACCTTC	CASSVDRPNYGYTF
-	TRBV11-2	-	TRBJ1-1	TGTGCCAGCAGCCCAAACAATCGGAACACTGAAGCTTTCTTT	CASSPNNRNTEAFF
TRBD1	TRBV25-1	-	TRBJ2-7	TGTGCCAGCAGTGTGGGACAGACTTACGAGCAGTACTTC	CASSVGQTYEQYF
TRBD1	TRBV7-8	-	TRBJ1-2	TGTGCCAGCAGCTCTCCGGGACAGGGGGAGTTTCGTGGCTACACCTTC	CASSSPGQGEFRGYTF
TRBD2	TRBV7-2	once	TRBJ2-7	TGTGCCAGCAGCTTGAGGCTAGCGGGTGATACCTACGAGCAGTACTTC	CASSLRLAGDTYEQYF
TRBD1	TRBV6-5	-	TRBJ2-2	TGTGCCAGCAGTTGGACAGGAGCCGGGGAGCTGTTTTTT	CASSWTGAGELFF
TRBD1	TRBV25-1	-	TRBJ1-1	TGTGCCAGCAGCCTCGGACAGGGAATGAACACTGAAGCTTTCTTT	CASSLGQGMNTEAFF
-	TRBV4-3	-	TRBJ1-2	TGCGCCAGCAGCGGCAGGGCCCGACTCGACTATGGCTACACCTTC	CASSGRARLDYGYTF
-	TRBV4-2	-	TRBJ2-1	TGTGCCAGCAGCCAAGAGGAACTAGCCGTCAATGAGCAGTTCTTC	CASSQEELAVNEQFF
TRBD1	TRBV5-1	once	TRBJ2-3	TGCGCCAGCAGCTGGGGACAGGGAGGACACAGGGATACGCAGTATTTT	CASSWGQGGHRDTQYF
-	TRBV4-2	-	TRBJ1-2	TGTGCCAGCAGCCTTAGTGCAGTTTGGAGCTATGGCTACACCTTC	CASSLSAVWSYGYTF
TRBD1	TRBV9	-	TRBJ1-1	TGTGCCAGCAGCGGGGACAGGGCGACTGAAGCTTTCTTT	CASSGDRATEAFF
TRBD2	TRBV6-6	-	TRBJ2-7	TGTGCCAGCAGTACCGGGACTAGCCCCTACGAGCAGTACTTC	CASSTGTSPYEQYF
-	TRBV28	-	TRBJ2-7	TGTGCCAGCAAAGCAGCGACTAGCTACGAGCAGTACTTC	CASKAATSYEQYF